This T cell receptor beta chain was sequenced during a study of vaccination and CD4 T cells after COVID-19. About the research overall: From HCoV-229E, HCoV-OC43, HCoV-NL63 and SARS-CoV-2, overlapping spike peptides were used to stimulate the cells.

Of note for this clonotype: What it binds is not known.

Treatment indicated: approximately 10-day PBMC culture with coronavirus spike peptide pools or control peptides (ViraFEST assay). Per germline, CDR1 SGHAT and CDR2 FQNNGV. V lost 6 bases to trimming and J lost 4 bases, with 15 bases between them. The CDR3 has 14 residues. The Oncomine TCR Beta short-read assay generated sequence data from the DNA of cultured CD4+ T cells. TCRdb itself ran the PCR reads through MiXCR, one entry per CDR3 protein. The table records about 16,000 distinct CDR3 sequences, about 55% of them present only once. What was sequenced was CD4+ T cells from blood, cultured in vitro. The rearrangement uses TRBV11-2 and TRBJ1-1; D uncertain. This clonotype originated in a human donor who had recovered from COVID-19. The CDR3 DNA follows: TGTGCCAGCAGGGAAAGATTAGGGAGCACTGAAGCTTTCTTT. It yields the protein CASRERLGSTEAFF.